These 28 T cell receptor beta chains share one sample of origin, sequenced in a study of T-cell memory formation after mild COVID-19. One entry per CDR3 protein, called by TCRdb with MiXCR from the 5' RACE reads. Among over 500,000 distinct CDR3 sequences listed, around a sixth were seen once. Sequenced: PBMCs or a T cell subset sorted from them (not recorded which). Every receptor here comes from an adult woman who had mild COVID-19 (a few samples of this study predate the infection). Cell type and time point are not known.

V is TRBV20-1 and J is TRBJ2-7, with 12 bases aligning to TRBD1. CDR1 DFQATT and CDR2 SNEGSKA come from the germline V gene (reference sequence). The CDR3 loop spans 14 amino acids. The ends lost 7 bases at V and 4 bases at J; junction bases unmatched: 8. The chain's CDR3 is CSDRWDRGLYEQYF. In DNA form, the CDR3 reads TGCAGTGATAGGTGGGACAGGGGGCTTTACGAGCAGTACTTC.

The V gene is TRBV24-1, the J gene TRBJ2-2; possibly TRBD2 for D (5 bases). The germline CDR1 and CDR2 sequences are KGHDR and SFDVKD. The CDR3 consists of 16 residues. V lost 6 bases to trimming and J lost 4 bases, with 17 bases between them. The CDR3 loop is CATSRELTIGTGELFF. DNA of the CDR3: TGTGCCACCAGTCGAGAGCTGACTATTGGCACCGGGGAGCTGTTTTTT.

The table lists this clonotype with many counts. A read error may produce the germline difference seen at one junction end. The chain recombines TRBV5-1 with TRBJ1-2, with D maybe TRBD1 (5 bases). There are 13 residues in the CDR3. Looked up from germline, CDR1 is SGHRS and CDR2 is YFSETQ. The CDR3 bases are TGTGCCAGCAGTCCCGACAGCAACTATGGCTACACCTTC. This encodes CASSPDSNYGYTF. The entire variable domain, with the rest obtained from reference TRBV5-1 and TRBJ1-2, is as follows: KAGVTQTPRYLIKTRGQQVTLSCSPISGHRSVSWYQQTPGQGLQFLFEYFSETQRNKGNFPGRFSGRQFSNSRSEMNVSTLELGDSALYLCASSPDSNYGYTFGSGTRLTVV.

This chain uses TRBV5-1 with TRBJ1-3; no definite D call. The V and J ends lost 4 bases and 2 bases respectively, with 10 bases between them. This CDR3 region has 14 residues. CDR1 and CDR2 (germline): SGHRS, YFSETQ. The CDR3 nucleotides read TGCGCCAGCAGCCGCGGGGTTACTGGAAACACCATATATTTT. This sequence encodes CASSRGVTGNTIYF.

This chain connects TRBV29-1 to TRBJ2-5; 9 bases map to TRBD2. V dropped 4 bases and J dropped 3; count of bases not matched to a gene: 6. Germline V gene lookup returns CDR1 SQVTM and CDR2 ANQGSEA. The CDR3 has 14 amino acids. CDR3 residues: CSVALGLAKETQYF. CDR3 bases: TGCAGCGTTGCTTTGGGACTAGCAAAAGAGACCCAGTACTTC. The entire variable domain, with the rest obtained from reference TRBV29-1 and TRBJ2-5, is as follows: SAVISQKPSRDICQRGTSLTIQCQVDSQVTMMFWYRQQPGQSLTLIATANQGSEATYESGFVIDKFPISRPNLTFSTLTVSNMSPEDSSIYLCSVALGLAKETQYFGPGTRLLVL.

V and J are TRBV6-2 or TRBV6-3 and TRBJ2-3, with 14 positions matching TRBD2. V was clipped by 2 bases and J by 4 bases; unmatched bases: 11. The CDR3 sequence is 19 residues long. Germline CDR1 and CDR2: MNHEY and SVGEGT. The CDR3 loop is CASSYTPGLAGEHPDTQYF. CDR3 bases: TGTGCCAGCAGTTACACCCCGGGACTAGCGGGAGAGCATCCAGATACGCAGTATTTT.

In DNA, the CDR3 is TGTGCCAGCAGTTCCCTAGGGGAAAGATCCTATGGCTACACCTTC. Protein: CASSSLGERSYGYTF. V is TRBV12-3 or TRBV12-4 and J is TRBJ1-2, with D maybe TRBD1 (5 bases). This CDR3 has 15 amino acids. The V and J ends lost 4 bases and 4 bases respectively, with 16 bases between them.

This clonotype showed up just a few times. The chain joins TRBV7-2 to TRBJ2-7; a weak D match, TRBD2 (6 bases). The V end lost 5 bases, the J end lost 7 bases, and 18 bases lay between the germline ends. Germline lookup yields CDR1 SGHTA and CDR2 FQGNSA. The CDR3 is made up of 14 amino acids. This CDR3 is CASSNLAPGREQYF. CDR3 nucleotides: TGTGCCAGCAGCAATCTAGCGCCAGGACGGGAGCAGTACTTC.

J is TRBJ2-3 and V is TRBV5-4, with a tentative D call TRBD2 (5 bases). The CDR3 extends over 15 amino acids. CDR1 and CDR2 from the germline V gene are SGHNT and YYREEE (reference sequence). V was trimmed by 2 bases and J by 0 bases, leaving 10 bases between them. The chain's CDR3 is CASSFGGLSTDTQYF. Here the CDR3 DNA reads TGTGCCAGCAGCTTCGGCGGGCTGAGCACAGATACGCAGTATTTT. Full variable domain (remainder filled in from reference TRBV5-4 and TRBJ2-3): ETGVTQSPTHLIKTRGQQVTLRCSSQSGHNTVSWYQQALGQGPQFIFQYYREEENGRGNFPPRFSGLQFPNYSSELNVNALELDDSALYLCASSFGGLSTDTQYFGPGTRLTVL.

This chain joins TRBV24-1 and TRBJ2-3, with D possibly called TRBD1 or TRBD2 (5 bases each). CDR3 length: 15 residues. The germline V gene has CDR1 KGHDR and CDR2 SFDVKD. V was clipped by 4 bases and J by 5 bases, with 15 bases between them. CDR3 in DNA: TGTGCCACCAGTGAGCCCGGGACCAGAAAAGATACGCAGTATTTT. Its protein product is CATSEPGTRKDTQYF.

The chain couples TRBV5-1 to TRBJ2-3, with D tentatively TRBD1 or TRBD2 (5 bases each). V lost 0 bases and J 2 bases, leaving 10 bases between the germline ends. Germline assignment: CDR1 SGHRS and CDR2 YFSETQ. This CDR3 contains 15 residues. CDR3 in DNA: TGCGCCAGCAGCTTGGTTGGGGACCCCACAGATACGCAGTATTTT. Protein: CASSLVGDPTDTQYF.

The chain has TRBV9 and TRBJ1-5; D ambiguous. V was clipped by 1 base and J by 5 bases, with 13 bases between them. This CDR3 is built from 15 residues. The V gene's germline CDR1 is SGDLS and CDR2 YYNGEE. As DNA, the CDR3 is TGTGCCAGCAGCGTATCGGGCACCCCCGATCAGCCCCAGCATTTT. It is translated as CASSVSGTPDQPQHF.

The V gene is TRBV21-1, the J gene TRBJ2-7; the table's D call, TRBD2, has no DNA check behind it. TRBV21-1 is recorded as a pseudogene. CDR3 size: 19 residues. The chain's CDR3 is CASSKATGTSGRAFYEQYF. The CDR3 DNA sequence: TGTGCCAGCAGCAAAGCCACCGGGACTAGCGGGAGGGCCTTCTACGAGCAGTACTTC.

This clonotype was counted only a few times. The J gene is TRBJ2-5, the V gene TRBV6-2 or TRBV6-3; D possibly corresponds to TRBD1 (5 bases). This CDR3 has 12 residues. Trimming cost V 4 bases and J 4 bases, with 7 bases left between them. CDR1 MNHEY and CDR2 SVGEGT come from the germline V gene. CDR3 DNA sequence: TGTGCCAGCAGTTGGGGCCCAGAGACCCAGTACTTC. Residues: CASSWGPETQYF.

The chain joins TRBV15 to TRBJ2-7; D is ambiguous. The germline V gene encodes CDR1 LNHNV and CDR2 YYDKDF (reference sequence). V was trimmed by 1 base and J by 5 bases, leaving 9 bases between them. The CDR3 spans 13 residues. CDR3 nucleotides: TGTGCCACCAGCAGAGGTACTGTCCACGAGCAGTACTTC. Translating it yields CATSRGTVHEQYF.

The gene calls are TRBV7-2 and TRBJ1-6, with D maybe TRBD1 (5 bases). CDR3 length equals 15 residues. V lost 5 bases to trimming and J lost 8 bases, with 16 bases between them. Germline V gene lookup returns CDR1 SGHTA and CDR2 FQGNSA. The CDR3, as DNA: TGTGCCAGCAGCCCCCGGGACCTCAGATATTCACCCCTCCACTTT. Its protein is CASSPRDLRYSPLHF.

This clonotype was counted only a few times. The genes are TRBV12-3 or TRBV12-4 and TRBJ1-1; D unresolved. The V gene lost 10 bases and the J gene lost 4 bases, with 16 bases spanning the gap. The CDR3 length is 13 residues. The CDR3 here is CATKSRYGTEAFF. CDR3 nucleotides: TGTGCCACAAAGAGTAGGTATGGCACTGAAGCTTTCTTT.

The rearrangement links TRBV7-9 to TRBJ2-1; D may be TRBD2 (5 bases). This CDR3 is built from 18 residues. CDR1 and CDR2 (germline): SEHNR, FQNEAQ (reference sequence). Trimming removed 2 bases from V and 0 bases from J, with 17 bases in between. CDR3 protein: CASSLSRGRSTSYNEQFF. In nucleotides, the CDR3 is TGTGCCAGCAGCTTATCTCGTGGGAGAAGTACCTCCTACAATGAGCAGTTCTTC. Supplemented by reference TRBV7-9 and TRBJ2-1, the full variable domain reads DTGVSQNPRHKITKRGQNVTFRCDPISEHNRLYWYRQTLGQGPEFLTYFQNEAQLEKSRLLSDRFSAERPKGSFSTLEIQRTEQGDSAMYLCASSLSRGRSTSYNEQFFGPGTRLTVL.

The chain joins TRBV5-1 to TRBJ1-2, with D tentatively TRBD1 (6 bases). Germline values: CDR1 SGHRS, CDR2 YFSETQ. This CDR3 contains 11 residues. V lost 6 bases and J lost 8, with 11 bases in between. DNA for the CDR3: TGCGCCAGCACCTCAGGGGACGGCTACACCTTC. Translation: CASTSGDGYTF.

This chain joins TRBV10-3 and TRBJ2-1; the match to TRBD2 covers 7 bases. The junction had 0 bases not matched to a gene; V was cut back by 3 bases and J by 1 base. Per the germline V gene, CDR1 is ENHRY and CDR2 is SYGVKD. The length of the CDR3 is 14 residues. The CDR3 region is CAISDGGSYNEQFF. For the CDR3, the DNA is TGTGCCATCAGTGACGGGGGGTCCTACAATGAGCAGTTCTTC.

This clonotype was counted at least ten times. As DNA, the CDR3 is TGTGCCAGCAGCCCCGGGGGAGCCGGCCAGCCCCAGCATTTT. Amino acids: CASSPGGAGQPQHF. The chain carries TRBV5-5 and TRBJ1-5, with a weak D call TRBD1 (5 bases). Trimming removed 4 bases at V and 7 bases at J, with 15 bases between. Germline V gene data show CDR1 as SGHKS and CDR2 as YYEKEE (reference sequence). The CDR3 consists of 14 residues.

V usage is TRBV12-3 or TRBV12-4 and J usage is TRBJ2-4; either TRBD1 or TRBD2 may fit D (5 bases each). This CDR3 has 14 amino acids. V lost 2 bases and J 2 bases, leaving 7 bases between the germline ends. The CDR3 is CASSLWGTKNIQYF. The CDR3 DNA sequence: TGTGCCAGCAGTTTATGGGGGACCAAAAACATTCAGTACTTC.

This clonotype was observed at least ten times. The chain employs TRBV20-1 and TRBJ1-1; no clear D gene. In germline, CDR1 is DFQATT, CDR2 SNEGSKA (reference sequence). Trimming removed 5 bases at V and 5 bases at J, with 9 bases between. The CDR3 loop spans 11 amino acids. In DNA, the CDR3 is TGCAGTGCTCCCGTTGGAACTGAAGCTTTCTTT. Translation: CSAPVGTEAFF.

The V call is TRBV20-1, the J call TRBJ2-1; 8 nucleotides agree with TRBD2. Looked up from germline, CDR1 is DFQATT and CDR2 is SNEGSKA (reference sequence). The trim removed 3 bases at V and 3 bases at J, leaving 13 bases unmatched. The CDR3 consists of 17 residues. CDR3 protein: CSASYLPIAGLYNEQFF. CDR3 coding DNA: TGCAGTGCTAGCTACCTCCCTATAGCGGGGCTCTACAATGAGCAGTTCTTC.

The sample holds a few counts of this clonotype. The chain is built from TRBV14 and TRBJ1-2, with unresolved D. CDR3 length: 14 amino acids. Deletions cut 3 bases from V and 4 bases from J, with 12 bases between. The germline gives CDR1 SGHDN, CDR2 FVKESK. The CDR3 sequence: CASSHLKSRYGYTF. CDR3 sequence (DNA): TGTGCCAGCAGCCATCTCAAAAGTCGCTATGGCTACACCTTC.

This clonotype was observed at least ten times. The chain is built from TRBV7-3 and TRBJ2-3; 9 nucleotides match TRBD2. Losses at the gene ends were 3 bases for V and 4 bases for J; bases not matched to a gene: 2. Germline V gives CDR1 SGHTA, CDR2 FQGTGA. This CDR3 spans 14 amino acids. CDR3 in amino acids: CASSFSGSPDTQYF. The CDR3 DNA follows: TGTGCCAGCAGCTTTAGCGGGAGTCCAGATACGCAGTATTTT.

As DNA, the CDR3 is TGTGCCAGCAGTTATGTTAGCGGGGGCGGCACAGATACGCAGTATTTT. This sequence encodes CASSYVSGGGTDTQYF. The chain has TRBV6-5 and TRBJ2-3, with 9 bases lining up with TRBD2. CDR1 and CDR2 from the germline V gene are MNHEY and SVGAGI. The J segment lost 1 base and the V segment lost 3 bases, leaving 5 bases of the junction unmatched. The length of the CDR3 is 16 residues.

This clonotype was seen a handful of times. J is TRBJ2-7 and V is TRBV30; possibly TRBD1 or TRBD2 for D (5 bases each). Trimming took off 2 bases at V and 0 bases at J, with 11 bases between the two ends. This CDR3 comprises 14 residues. CDR1 and CDR2 (germline): GTSNPN, SVGIG (reference sequence). This CDR3 reads CAWSTGALSYEQYF. CDR3 nucleotides: TGTGCCTGGAGTACCGGGGCCCTCTCCTACGAGCAGTACTTC.